A selection of T cell receptor beta chains follows, all from one sample in a study of blood T cell repertoires in COVID-19. Profiled with immunoSEQ multiplex PCR; TCRdb holds only in-frame clones, not every one. The data hold about 76,000 clones, with about 69% observed a single time. Input material: peripheral blood. These receptors were taken from a man aged 65 to 79 with acute or convalescent COVID-19. Each CDR3 is given with its conserved first and last residue. The D gene is left open where the match is weak. Not all rows give a size; the values are once, few, many and, for expanded clones, a class.

.	TRBV9	TRBJ2-2	once	TGTGCCAGCAGCGTAGCTAGCCAGCCCACCGGGGAGCTGTTTTTT	CASSVASQPTGELFF
.	TRBV11-1	TRBJ2-5	.	TGTGCCAGCAGCTTAGCCAGGGGCGGCCAGGAGACCCAGTACTTC	CASSLARGGQETQYF
.	TRBV19	TRBJ2-6	few	TGTGCCAGTAGTCAGGGTCCCGGGGCCAACGTCCTGACTTTC	CASSQGPGANVLTF
.	TRBV18	TRBJ1-5	.	TGTGCCAGCTCACCGACCGGGGATCAGCCCCAGCATTTT	CASSPTGDQPQHF
TRBD1	TRBV9	TRBJ2-7	many	TGTGCCAGCAGCGTAGGGGACAGTTCCTCCTACGAGCAGTACTTC	CASSVGDSSSYEQYF
TRBD2	TRBV14	TRBJ2-1	.	TGTGCCAGCAGCCAAGATCGGGGGACTAGAAGGGGCAATGAGCAGTTCTTC	CASSQDRGTRRGNEQFF
.	TRBV15	TRBJ2-5	.	TGTGCCACCAGCAGAGAGGCGGGAGAGACCCAGTACTTC	CATSREAGETQYF
TRBD2	TRBV9	TRBJ2-1	.	TGTGCCAGCAGCCCTACTAGCGGCCCTTCCTACAATGAGCAGTTCTTC	CASSPTSGPSYNEQFF
TRBD2	TRBV9	TRBJ2-7	.	TGTGCCAGCAGCGTAGGACTAGCGGGGTTTCCCCCCTACGAGCAGTACTTC	CASSVGLAGFPPYEQYF
TRBD2	TRBV3-1/TRBV3-2	TRBJ2-1	.	TGTGCCAGCAGCCTTGCGGGGGGTTACAATGAGCAGTTCTTC	CASSLAGGYNEQFF
TRBD2	TRBV28	TRBJ2-1	.	TGTGCCAGCAGTCGTGAATTAACTAGCGGGCAGGTCTTC	CASSRELTSGQVF
TRBD2	TRBV5-1	TRBJ2-2	.	TGCGCCAGCAGCTTGTGGGACAGCGCGGGAGGGTCCTGGGACACCGGGGAGCTGTTTTTT	CASSLWDSAGGSWDTGELFF
TRBD2	TRBV19	TRBJ2-2	.	TGTGCCAGTACCCCGGGACTAGCGGGTCCCGGGGAGCTGTTTTTT	CASTPGLAGPGELFF
.	TRBV7-3	TRBJ2-1	.	TGTGCCAGCAGCCGTGTGGTGGGGAGCGAGCAGTTCTTC	CASSRVVGSEQFF
.	TRBV27	TRBJ1-1	.	TGTGCCAGCAGCAAGGACAAGGCTGAAGCTTTCTTT	CASSKDKAEAFF
TRBD1	TRBV7-8	TRBJ1-5	once	TGTGCCAGCAGCTTAGCGGGGACAGGGGTCAAGCAGCCCCAGCATTTT	CASSLAGTGVKQPQHF
.	TRBV6-6	TRBJ2-1	.	TGTGCCAGCAGTCCTACAGGGCGGCATGAGCAGTTCTTC	CASSPTGRHEQFF
TRBD2	TRBV7-9	TRBJ2-1	few	TGTGCCAGCAGCTCATACACGGGACTAGCTAGTTTAGGTGCTGAGCAGTTCTTC	CASSSYTGLASLGAEQFF
.	TRBV28	TRBJ1-1	.	TGTGCCAGCATCACCGGGCAGGGAGGGACTGAAGCTTTCTTT	CASITGQGGTEAFF
.	TRBV6-5	TRBJ2-5	once	TGTGCCAGCACCCAGGGGAGCGGGGTAGAGACCCAGTACTTC	CASTQGSGVETQYF
TRBD2	TRBV5-4	TRBJ2-7	.	TGTGCCGTACAAGCGAGGACTAGCGGGACCTACGAGCAGTACTTC	CAVQARTSGTYEQYF
TRBD1	TRBV5-4	TRBJ1-2	.	TGTGCCAGCAGCTTGGGACAGGGGGCAGGCTATGGCTACACCTTC	CASSLGQGAGYGYTF
.	TRBV15	TRBJ2-5	.	TGTGCCACCAGCACCGGGACAAGGCGGGAGACCCAGTACTTC	CATSTGTRRETQYF
.	TRBV11-3	TRBJ2-6	few	TGTGCCAGCAGCTTAGGAGGCGGGTCTGGGGCCAACGTCCTGACTTTC	CASSLGGGSGANVLTF
TRBD2	TRBV4-3	TRBJ2-3	once	TGCGCCAGCAGCCAGATTAGCGGGAGTAATACGCAGTATTTT	CASSQISGSNTQYF
.	TRBV7-2	TRBJ1-2	.	TGTGCCAGCAGCTTAGCTCAAACAGGGTACCATGGCTACACCTTC	CASSLAQTGYHGYTF
TRBD2	TRBV24-1	TRBJ2-1	.	TGTGCCACCAGTGACAAGGGACTAGCCCGATACAATGAGCAGTTCTTC	CATSDKGLARYNEQFF
TRBD2	TRBV13	TRBJ2-7	.	TGTGCCAGCAGCTCCCGACTAGCGGGAGCCAACGAGCAGTACTTC	CASSSRLAGANEQYF
TRBD2	TRBV27	TRBJ2-7	.	TGTGCCAGCAGTACTAGCGGTTTTGTGTACGAGCAGTACTTC	CASSTSGFVYEQYF
TRBD1	TRBV28	TRBJ2-2	.	TGTGCCAGCAGTTTTGGCAGGGGGCTCGGTACCGGGGAGCTGTTTTTT	CASSFGRGLGTGELFF
TRBD2	TRBV5-1	TRBJ2-1	.	TGCGCCAGCAGCTTGCGAAATAGCGGGAGCGATGAGCAGTTCTTC	CASSLRNSGSDEQFF
TRBD2	TRBV5-1	TRBJ2-7	.	TGCGCCAGCAGCTCCATAGCGGGAGTAACCCACGAGCAGTACTTC	CASSSIAGVTHEQYF
TRBD1	TRBV5-1	TRBJ2-1	once	TGCGCCAGCAGCTTGGCCTTGGGACAGGGTAACAATGAGCAGTTCTTC	CASSLALGQGNNEQFF
.	TRBV19	TRBJ2-5	.	TGTGCCAGTAGTATTCAGGGGTGGGGAGAGACCCAGTACTTC	CASSIQGWGETQYF
.	TRBV7-9	TRBJ1-5	medium-sized	TGTGCCAGCAGCCCTGAGGGCTTTGGCAATCAGCCCCAGCATTTT	CASSPEGFGNQPQHF